The 11 T cell receptor beta chains in this list originate from one sample, sequenced in a study of cytomegalovirus exposure and HLA in healthy donors. Amplification used 60 Vbeta primers and 13 Jbeta primers. The table came from immunoSEQ multiplex PCR; TCRdb's copy has only in-frame clones and leaves some out. The sample holds roughly 170,000 clones, about 83% seen once. Sequenced sample: PBMCs. The receptor source for this set is a girl aged 10-17 years in good health and CMV-seropositive.

This CDR3 reads CASSYYGTSDKYF. The CDR3 DNA reads TGTGCCAGCAGTTATTATGGGACTAGTGATAAGTACTTC. The chain combines TRBV6-5 with TRBJ2-5, with 8 positions matching TRBD2. This CDR3 region has 13 residues. Trimming at V came to 3 bases and at J to 12 bases, leaving 9 bases not matched to a gene. CDR1 is MNHEY and CDR2 is SVGAGI in the germline V gene.

V usage is TRBV10-1 and J usage is TRBJ1-3; 10 bases fit TRBD1. The CDR3 consists of 15 residues. The germline V gene encodes CDR1 WNHNN and CDR2 SYGVQD (reference sequence). Trimming took 3 bases from V and 8 from J; bases not matched to a gene: 7. The CDR3 loop reads CASSEPDRGPDTIYF. CDR3 nucleotides: TGCGCCAGCAGTGAACCCGACAGGGGGCCAGACACCATATATTTT.

The genes are TRBV6-5 and TRBJ1-1; D remains unclear. CDR1 and CDR2 from the germline V gene are MNHEY and SVGAGI. The CDR3 sequence is 13 residues long. The CDR3 loop is CASSLLMNTEAFF. CDR3 in DNA: TGTGCTAGTTCCCTTTTGATGAACACTGAAGCTTTCTTT.

This clone was detected a few times. The chain has TRBV4-2 and TRBJ2-2; 11 positions agree with TRBD2. The CDR3 contains 17 residues. After removal of 2 bases from V and 7 bases from J, the junction contained 9 bases not matched to a gene. Germline V gene data show CDR1 as LGHNA and CDR2 as YNFKEQ. The CDR3 DNA reads TGTGCCAGCAGCCAAAACTTAGCGGGGGGGAGAGGCGGGGAGCTGTTTTTT. Residues: CASSQNLAGGRGGELFF.

The rearrangement joins TRBV28 to TRBJ1-1, with 7 bases identical to TRBD1. V lost 2 bases and J lost 1; bases outside the gene matches: 1. CDR3 length equals 14 residues. Germline loops: CDR1 MDHEN, CDR2 SYDVKM. CDR3 coding DNA: TGTGCCAGCAGTTTAGACAGGGAGAACACTGAAGCTTTCTTT. As protein: CASSLDRENTEAFF.

This clone was detected a few times. The rearrangement joins TRBV10-1 to TRBJ2-5; 10 bases align to TRBD2. The germline V gene has CDR1 WNHNN and CDR2 SYGVQD (reference sequence). The CDR3 sequence is 15 residues long. The trim removed 3 bases at V and 5 bases at J, leaving 6 bases unmatched. As DNA, the CDR3 is TGCGCCAGCAGTGACGGAGCGGGGGGGATGGAGACCCAGTACTTC. This gives the protein CASSDGAGGMETQYF.

J is TRBJ2-5 and V is TRBV5-1; 8 positions match TRBD2. The germline gives CDR1 SGHRS, CDR2 YFSETQ. The CDR3 spans 14 residues. Unmatched junction bases numbered 7, after V lost 4 bases and J lost 5 bases. This CDR3 reads CASSPRGAGETQYF. DNA for the CDR3: TGCGCCAGCAGCCCGCGGGGGGCCGGGGAGACCCAGTACTTC.

The chain combines TRBV6-6 with TRBJ2-2; D uncertain. The ends were cut back, 2 bases at V and 2 bases at J, with 12 bases in the middle. The CDR3 has 16 amino acids. In germline, CDR1 is MNHNY, CDR2 SVGAGI (reference sequence). For the CDR3, the DNA is TGTGCCAGCAGTTACCCCGCAACGGTAAACACCGGGGAGCTGTTTTTT. It specifies CASSYPATVNTGELFF.

The chain is built from TRBV29-1 and TRBJ2-5; D may be TRBD2 (6 bases). The CDR3 is 14 residues long. The V end was cut by 3 bases, the J end by 9 bases, with 20 bases between. Germline V gives CDR1 SQVTM, CDR2 ANQGSEA. As DNA, the CDR3 is TGCAGCGTTGACTATATAGGAGGGCGGGTGGCCCAGTACTTC. Its translation: CSVDYIGGRVAQYF. The full variable domain, its missing parts supplied by reference TRBV29-1 and TRBJ2-5, is SAVISQKPSRDICQRGTSLTIQCQVDSQVTMMFWYRQQPGQSLTLIATANQGSEATYESGFVIDKFPISRPNLTFSTLTVSNMSPEDSSIYLCSVDYIGGRVAQYFGPGTRLLVL.

The rearrangement links TRBV11-3 to TRBJ2-3; 9 bases align to TRBD2. The length of the CDR3 is 18 residues. Losses at the gene ends were 1 base for V and 4 bases for J; bases not matched to a gene: 12. Germline CDR1 SGHNT, CDR2 YENEEA. CDR3 sequence reads: CASSLGLSGGFESDTQYF. In nucleotides, the CDR3 is TGTGCCAGCAGCTTAGGGTTGAGCGGGGGGTTCGAGTCAGATACGCAGTATTTT.

Turning to this clone: At one end the junction does not follow the germline gene, possibly because of a read error. This chain joins TRBV2 and TRBJ2-2, with D possibly being TRBD2 (6 bases). The CDR3 is made up of 13 amino acids. The germline V gene has CDR1 SNHLY and CDR2 FYNNEI. CDR3 sequence: CASSWGNTGGLFF. Here the CDR3 DNA reads TGTGCCAGCAGTTGGGGGAACACCGGGGGGCTGTTTTTT. Using reference TRBV2 and TRBJ2-2 for the parts outside the CDR3, the full variable domain is EPEVTQTPSHQVTQMGQEVILRCVPISNHLYFYWYRQILGQKVEFLVSFYNNEISEKSEIFDDQFSVERPDGSNFTLKIRSTKLEDSAMYFCASSWGNTGGLFFGEGSRLTVL.